Described below is a single T cell receptor (beta chain) sequence and its context. A clone one base away is much larger, so this may be a read error. TCRdb fed the reads into MiXCR, producing one record per CDR3 protein. The table has some 680,000 distinct CDR3 sequences, 35% seen once. The sample originates from a study of T cell repertoires in cytomegalovirus infection. Study summary: From public TCR beta signatures came an indication of both CMV infection and matching HLA type.

V dropped 5 bases and J dropped 10; count of bases not matched to a gene: 7. Germline V gene lookup returns CDR1 SGHVS and CDR2 FNYEAQ. This CDR3 region has 12 residues. The sequencing input was PBMCs. This sequence joins TRBV7-6 and TRBJ1-2, with TRBD1 matching 7 bases. The sequence came from a human donor in good health (CMV status not recorded). Some clones in this sample may be carry-over from other donors' samples. The CDR3 sequence: CASSPLGGVYTF. Written as DNA, the CDR3 is TGTGCCAGCAGCCCCTTAGGGGGCGTCTACACCTTC.